A selection of T cell receptor beta chains follows, all from one sample in a study of T-cell reconstitution after alpha-beta-depleted transplantation in children. Using its own MiXCR run on the PCR reads, TCRdb lists one record per CDR3 protein. Here the sample spans a few hundred thousand distinct CDR3 sequences, roughly 20% being singletons. The source material was PBMCs from the stem cell graft donor, sampled from the stem cell graft. All receptors derive from a human donor who donated a stem cell graft to a child with acute myeloid leukemia. Each CDR3 is given with its conserved first and last residue.

V: TRBV6-2/TRBV6-3; CDR3: CASVGLAGDDGTQYF
V: TRBV18; CDR3: CASSPSTSGSSEQFF
V: TRBV20-1; CDR3: CSARDLVRRNGYTF
V: TRBV29-1; CDR3: CSVEQNQETQYF
V: TRBV7-9; CDR3: CASSTAGRDEAFF
V: TRBV12-3/TRBV12-4; CDR3: CASSAVGNIQYF
V: TRBV20-1; CDR3: CSARSVVWTEAFF
V: TRBV20-1; CDR3: CSADRGSIWPQHF
V: TRBV6-5; CDR3: CASSYWTGRTTEAFF
V: TRBV7-3; CDR3: CASSQHREGTQYF
V: TRBV5-4; CDR3: CASRKGDTQYF
V: TRBV4-2; CDR3: CASSQNSGRAFEQYF
V: TRBV5-1; CDR3: CASSLDLLAFPSSYNEQFF
V: TRBV29-1; CDR3: CSVGFWAHTQYF
V: TRBV29-1; CDR3: CSVDGAYEQYF
V: TRBV9; CDR3: CASSVAPEAGELFF
V: TRBV7-2; CDR3: CASSKQADTQYF
V: TRBV18; CDR3: CASSGQAREQYF
V: TRBV3-1; CDR3: CASSQEARGFVETQYF
V: TRBV27; CDR3: CASSTQLEKGETQYF
V: TRBV5-5; CDR3: CASSSPGLRNEQFF
V: TRBV9; CDR3: CASSVRDDYEQYF
V: TRBV20-1; CDR3: CSATRDRGLTDTQYF
V: TRBV7-3; CDR3: CASSPGLAAKETQYF
V: TRBV6-2/TRBV6-3; CDR3: CASSSETGLGNQPQHF
V: TRBV6-2/TRBV6-3; CDR3: CASRGTSEETQYF
V: TRBV20-1; CDR3: CSARDHERDYEQYF
V: TRBV7-2; CDR3: CASSALTDTQYF
V: TRBV4-1; CDR3: CASSTSDRVESSSTDTQYF
V: TRBV24-1; CDR3: CATGDRVNEQFF
V: TRBV7-2; CDR3: CASSLVGQQDEKLFF
V: TRBV6-5; CDR3: CASSPGQAGNTIYF
V: TRBV28; CDR3: CASSPGGRLETQYF
V: TRBV27; CDR3: CASRPIGGNNEKLFF
V: TRBV7-2; CDR3: CASSLQGRLEAFF
V: TRBV7-9; CDR3: CASSLAAGGHGYTF
V: TRBV7-3; CDR3: CASSSPQETQYF
V: TRBV4-2; CDR3: CASSLGDTNTGELFF